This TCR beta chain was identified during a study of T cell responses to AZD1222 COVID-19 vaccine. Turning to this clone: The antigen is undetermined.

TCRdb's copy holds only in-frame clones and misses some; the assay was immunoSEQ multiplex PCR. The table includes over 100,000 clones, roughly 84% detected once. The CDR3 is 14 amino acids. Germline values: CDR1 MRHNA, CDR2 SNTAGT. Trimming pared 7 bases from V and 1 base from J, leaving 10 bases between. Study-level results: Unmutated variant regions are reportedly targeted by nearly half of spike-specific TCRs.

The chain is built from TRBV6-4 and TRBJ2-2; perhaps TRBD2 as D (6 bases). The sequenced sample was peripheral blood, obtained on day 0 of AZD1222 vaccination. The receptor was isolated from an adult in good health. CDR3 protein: CASKPSVNTGELFF. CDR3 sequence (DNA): TGTGCCAGCAAGCCTAGCGTGAACACCGGGGAGCTGTTTTTT.